This T cell receptor beta chain was recorded in a study of cytomegalovirus exposure and HLA in healthy donors. The CDR3 is 13 residues long. Germline CDR1 reads SGHNT; CDR2 reads YYREEE (reference sequence). Trimming shortened V by 1 base and J by 5 bases, and 9 bases separated the two germline ends. General study findings and limits: Most TCRs appeared rarely, but some public TCRs recurred in many donors. Highly shared variants forming one cluster were likely a sequencing artifact.

Primers: 60 Vbeta forward and 13 Jbeta reverse. Repertoires were generated with immunoSEQ multiplex PCR, while TCRdb's copy carries only in-frame clones and drops some. The sample has approximately 110,000 clones; 77% are singletons. With regard to this clone: The antigen is unknown.

The V and J genes are TRBV5-4 and TRBJ1-1; D uncertain. The source of this sequence is a human donor in good health. Sequencing was done on a sample of PBMCs. The CDR3 protein is CASSLSQDTEAFF. The CDR3 nucleotides are TGTGCCAGCAGCTTGTCGCAGGATACTGAAGCTTTCTTT.